This record covers a single T cell receptor beta chain. Antigen unknown. The record originates from a study of shared clonotypes between healthy human individuals. The germline V gene has CDR1 MGHRA and CDR2 YSYEKL. The CDR3 runs to 15 residues. The ends lost 4 bases at V and 3 bases at J; junction bases unmatched: 8. Deep-level assay runs were performed. Several immunoSEQ 96-well plates shared each subset's DNA, each plate a replicate. The method was immunoSEQ multiplex PCR; TCRdb's version includes in-frame clones alone and lacks a portion of them. The sample has roughly 1 million clones, more than 65% seen once. The study, taken as a whole, reports: Large sequencing depth failed to make sorted-subset sequencing complete, rarefaction showed.

The chain uses TRBV4-1 and TRBJ2-5, with 7 bases that match TRBD1. The sample taken for sequencing was memory CD4+ T cells sorted from blood. Documented subset: CD45RA-negative fraction. The receptor was isolated from a man between 18 and 29 years old in good health. The CDR3 sequence: CASSREGQIKETQYF. The CDR3 DNA reads as TGCGCCAGCAGCCGAGAGGGACAGATCAAAGAGACCCAGTACTTC.